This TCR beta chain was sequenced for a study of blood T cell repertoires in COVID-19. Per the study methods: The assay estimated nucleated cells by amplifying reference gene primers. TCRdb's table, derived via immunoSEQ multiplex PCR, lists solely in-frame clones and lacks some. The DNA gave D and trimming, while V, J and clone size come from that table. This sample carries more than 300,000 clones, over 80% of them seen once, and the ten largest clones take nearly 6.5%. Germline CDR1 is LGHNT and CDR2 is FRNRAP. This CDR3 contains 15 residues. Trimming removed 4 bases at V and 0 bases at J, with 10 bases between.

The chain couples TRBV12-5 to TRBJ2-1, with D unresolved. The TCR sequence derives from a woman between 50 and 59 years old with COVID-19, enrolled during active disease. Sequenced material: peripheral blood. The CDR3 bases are TGTGCTAGTGGTTCACCCAGTCTCTCCTACAATGAGCAGTTCTTC. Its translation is CASGSPSLSYNEQFF.